The clone carrying this TCR beta chain was counted a few times. The antigen is unknown. This record comes from a study of shared clonotypes between healthy human individuals. General observations from the study: With few donors, the genetic and exposure-history diversity represented was limited.

With unsorted samples, genomic DNA was obtained from tens of millions of PBMCs. This CDR3 is 13 amino acids long. V dropped 0 bases and J dropped 12 bases, with 11 bases sitting between them. CDR1 LNHNV and CDR2 YYDKDF come from the germline V gene (reference sequence). Repertoires were generated with immunoSEQ multiplex PCR, while TCRdb's copy carries only in-frame clones and drops some. The data contain about 490,000 clones, 70% to 85% of them singletons. Source material: PBMCs. The TCR originated in a woman between 40 and 55 years old in good health. Some clones in this sample may be carry-over from other donors' samples. J is TRBJ1-4 and V is TRBV15; D is undetermined. In DNA form, the CDR3 reads TGTGCCACCAGCAGAGAGCGGAGAGAGGAACTGTTTTTT. This sequence encodes CATSRERREELFF.